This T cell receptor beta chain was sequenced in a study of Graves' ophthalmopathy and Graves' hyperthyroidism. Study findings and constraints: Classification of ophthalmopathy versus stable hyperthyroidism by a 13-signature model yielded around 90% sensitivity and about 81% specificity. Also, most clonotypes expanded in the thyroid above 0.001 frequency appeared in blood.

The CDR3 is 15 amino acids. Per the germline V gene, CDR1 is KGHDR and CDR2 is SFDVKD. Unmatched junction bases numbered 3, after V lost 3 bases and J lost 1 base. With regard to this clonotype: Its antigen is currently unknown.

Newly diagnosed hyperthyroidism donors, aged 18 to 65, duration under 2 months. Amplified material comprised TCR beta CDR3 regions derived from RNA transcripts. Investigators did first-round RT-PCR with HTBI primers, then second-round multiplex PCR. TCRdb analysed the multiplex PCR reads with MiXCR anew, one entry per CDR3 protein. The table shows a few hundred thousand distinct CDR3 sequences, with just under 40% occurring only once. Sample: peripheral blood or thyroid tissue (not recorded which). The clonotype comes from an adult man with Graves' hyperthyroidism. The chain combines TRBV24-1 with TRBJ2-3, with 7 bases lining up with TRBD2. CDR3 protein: CATSDRLAGTDTQYF. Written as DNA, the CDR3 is TGTGCCACCAGTGATCGTCTAGCGGGCACAGATACGCAGTATTTT.